Shown below are 15 T cell receptor beta chains from a single sample sequenced in a study of chemoradiotherapy in HPV16-positive cancers. Libraries were prepared by immunoSEQ multiplex PCR; TCRdb keeps only in-frame clonotypes and omits some of them. The sample holds roughly 25,000 clones, less than 95% seen once. The sample was taken from a patient who underwent chemoradiotherapy. Receptor source: a human donor with HPV-associated anogenital cancer.

The CDR3 DNA reads TGTGCCAGCAGCTTGGCCAGGGTCACAGATACGCAGTATTTT. It codes for CASSLARVTDTQYF. V gene TRBV5-8 combines with J gene TRBJ2-3; a possible D gene is TRBD1 (5 bases). The CDR3 is 14 residues long. Germline CDR1 SGHTS, CDR2 YDEGEE. The V gene lost 0 bases and the J gene lost 2 bases, with 7 bases spanning the gap.

CDR3 protein: CASSLAEGNSYNEQFF. CDR3 DNA: TGTGCCAGCAGCTTAGCGGAGGGGAACTCCTACAATGAGCAGTTCTTC. J is TRBJ2-1 and V is TRBV7-6, with a possible D match to TRBD2 (6 bases). With 0 bases removed from V and 0 bases from J, the gap between germline ends came to 9 bases. The germline V gene encodes CDR1 SGHVS and CDR2 FNYEAQ. The CDR3 covers 16 residues.

The J gene is TRBJ1-2, the V gene TRBV28; D remains unclear. The CDR3 length is 13 residues. V was trimmed by 5 bases and J by 1 base, leaving 8 bases between them. Germline CDR1 MDHEN, CDR2 SYDVKM. The CDR3 sequence: CASSALSNYGYTF. CDR3 sequence (DNA): TGTGCCAGCAGTGCGCTGAGTAACTATGGCTACACCTTC.

The genes are TRBV28 and TRBJ1-2, with a possible D match to TRBD1 (5 bases). Germline loops: CDR1 MDHEN, CDR2 SYDVKM. This CDR3 spans 14 amino acids. Trimming cost V 3 bases and J 4 bases, with 12 bases left between them. The CDR3 loop reads CASSFGARGYGYTF. The DNA of the CDR3 is TGTGCCAGCAGTTTTGGCGCAAGGGGCTATGGCTACACCTTC.

V gene TRBV4-3 combines with J gene TRBJ1-6, with no clear D. Germline V lookup: CDR1 LGHNA, CDR2 YSLEER. The CDR3 is 16 amino acids. V was trimmed by 0 bases and J by 9 bases, leaving 15 bases between them. This CDR3 reads CASSQDFRPPTSPLHF. CDR3 bases: TGCGCCAGCAGCCAAGATTTCAGGCCCCCCACTTCACCCCTCCACTTT.

The chain couples TRBV15 to TRBJ2-7, with 9 positions matching TRBD1. Trimming cost V 1 base and J 4 bases; bases outside gene matches: 5. Germline CDR1 reads LNHNV; CDR2 reads YYDKDF (reference sequence). This CDR3 is 15 amino acids long. The CDR3 here is CATSRGRTGAYEQYF. The CDR3 nucleotides read TGTGCCACCAGCAGAGGTAGGACAGGGGCTTACGAGCAGTACTTC.

The chain is built from TRBV4-2 and TRBJ2-1; 10 bases match TRBD2. V gave up 1 base and J gave up 3 bases; unmatched junction bases: 3. CDR3 length: 16 amino acids. Germline V lookup: CDR1 LGHNA, CDR2 YNFKEQ. The chain's CDR3 is CASSQGTSGDYNEQFF. The CDR3 nucleotides are TGTGCCAGCAGCCAAGGGACTAGCGGAGACTACAATGAGCAGTTCTTC.

This chain links TRBV5-1 with TRBJ2-2; tentatively, D is TRBD1 (5 bases). The germline CDR1 and CDR2 sequences are SGHRS and YFSETQ. The CDR3 length is 15 residues. Trimming removed 0 bases from V and 3 bases from J, with 9 bases in between. CDR3 sequence (DNA): TGCGCCAGCAGCTTGGGGCAGGGCGACACCGGGGAGCTGTTTTTT. Protein product: CASSLGQGDTGELFF.

The chain links TRBV2 to TRBJ2-3; 8 bases agree with TRBD1. This CDR3 spans 15 amino acids. V was pared by 3 bases and J by 6 bases, with 8 bases of the junction left unmatched. Per the germline V gene, CDR1 is SNHLY and CDR2 is FYNNEI. DNA of the CDR3: TGTGCCAGCAGTGAGGCAGGGGGCTTCGCTGATACGCAGTATTTT. Protein: CASSEAGGFADTQYF.

This rearrangement joins TRBV5-1 to TRBJ1-4; D may be TRBD1 (5 bases). The germline V gene has CDR1 SGHRS and CDR2 YFSETQ. CDR3 size: 15 residues. Trimming shortened V by 4 bases and J by 4 bases, and 14 bases separated the two germline ends. The CDR3 protein is CASSPETARNEKLFF. The CDR3 coding sequence is TGCGCCAGCAGCCCAGAGACAGCCCGTAATGAAAAACTGTTTTTT.

CDR3 coding DNA: TGTGCCAGCAGTGCACCCGTTAGCACAGATACGCAGTATTTT. This codes for CASSAPVSTDTQYF. The chain uses TRBV6-1 and TRBJ2-3; no definite D call. Germline values: CDR1 MNHNS, CDR2 SASEGT. The CDR3 runs to 14 residues. V was pared by 4 bases and J by 0 bases, with 8 bases between.

The chain recombines TRBV4-1 with TRBJ1-2; TRBD1 is a possible D gene (5 bases). Trimming shortened V by 5 bases and J by 7 bases, and 17 bases separated the two germline ends. The CDR3 totals 14 residues. In germline, CDR1 is MGHRA, CDR2 YSYEKL. CDR3 DNA: TGCGCCAGCAGCGCCGTGGGGGTTAAGGGTGGCTACACCTTC. This sequence encodes CASSAVGVKGGYTF.

The V gene is TRBV4-2, the J gene TRBJ2-1; perhaps D is TRBD1 or TRBD2 (5 bases each). This CDR3 has 16 residues. The V end was cut by 0 bases, the J end by 2 bases, with 11 bases between. From germline, CDR1 is LGHNA and CDR2 YNFKEQ. The CDR3: CASSQDEGTTYNEQFF. The CDR3 coding sequence is TGTGCCAGCAGCCAAGATGAGGGGACCACCTACAATGAGCAGTTCTTC.

The chain uses TRBV28 and TRBJ2-2, with 7 nucleotides matching TRBD2. The junction had 3 bases not matched to a gene; V was cut back by 4 bases and J by 13 bases. This CDR3 has 11 amino acids. Germline lookup yields CDR1 MDHEN and CDR2 SYDVKM. CDR3 in DNA: TGTGCCAGCAGTTCCAGACTAGCGCTGTTTTTT. Translation gives CASSSRLALFF.

The rearrangement joins TRBV10-2 to TRBJ2-1, with a weak D call TRBD2 (6 bases). The length of the CDR3 is 13 residues. CDR1 and CDR2 from the germline V gene are WSHSY and SAAADI. Between the trimmed V and J ends, which lost 6 bases and 1 base, there was a span of 7 bases. The chain's CDR3 is CASRGGSYNEQFF. The CDR3 nucleotides read TGCGCCAGCAGGGGGGGTTCCTACAATGAGCAGTTCTTC.